Each of the 21 T cell receptor beta chains below was sequenced from the same sample in a study of blood T cell repertoires in COVID-19. Using immunoSEQ multiplex PCR, the repertoire was profiled, and TCRdb retains in-frame clones only, with some absent. The sample carries roughly 150,000 clones, more than 75% recorded once. Sequencing used peripheral blood. The receptors originated from a woman aged 55-70 years with COVID-19, enrolled during active disease.

This chain links TRBV7-9 with TRBJ2-3; 11 bases are shared with TRBD2. The CDR3 loop spans 16 amino acids. V lost 6 bases, J lost 5 bases, and 10 bases stayed unmatched. Germline-derived CDR1 and CDR2 are SEHNR and FQNEAQ (reference sequence). DNA of the CDR3: TGTGCCAGCAGGAACATAGCGGGGGGGCGTATAGATACGCAGTATTTT. Protein: CASRNIAGGRIDTQYF.

V gene TRBV9 combines with J gene TRBJ1-5; maybe TRBD1 (5 bases). V lost 4 bases, J lost 6 bases, and 14 bases lay in between. This CDR3 is built from 14 residues. Germline-derived CDR1 and CDR2 are SGDLS and YYNGEE. CDR3 bases: TGTGCCAGCAGCCCAGGCCAGGGAGGTCAGCCCCAGCATTTT. Its translation: CASSPGQGGQPQHF.

The chain is built from TRBV7-6 and TRBJ1-4; D is perhaps TRBD1 (5 bases). Trimming removed 0 bases at V and 7 bases at J, with 12 bases between. In germline, CDR1 is SGHVS, CDR2 FNYEAQ. This CDR3 spans 15 amino acids. CDR3: CASSLAPGGSEKLFF. As DNA, the CDR3 is TGTGCCAGCAGCTTAGCGCCGGGGGGGAGTGAAAAACTGTTTTTT.

The chain has TRBV6-5 and TRBJ1-1; 7 bases are a match to TRBD1. V was pared by 8 bases and J by 6 bases, with 12 bases of the junction left unmatched. CDR1 is MNHEY, CDR2 SVGAGI, per germline. The CDR3 has 14 amino acids. DNA for the CDR3: TGTGCCAGCCGACAGGGAGTACCCTCCTCTGAAGCTTTCTTT. This translates into CASRQGVPSSEAFF.

V and J are TRBV11-2 and TRBJ2-3, with a possible D match to TRBD2 (7 bases). V shed 5 bases and J shed 3 bases, with 21 bases lying between them. Germline V gene data show CDR1 as SGHAT and CDR2 as FQNNGV. This CDR3 region has 17 residues. CDR3 nucleotide sequence: TGTGCCAGCAGCGAGGAGGGGGGAGGGCCCGGTACAGATACGCAGTATTTT. It is translated as CASSEEGGGPGTDTQYF. Full variable domain (missing parts from reference TRBV11-2 and TRBJ2-3): EAGVAQSPRYKIIEKRQSVAFWCNPISGHATLYWYQQILGQGPKLLIQFQNNGVVDDSQLPKDRFSAERLKGVDSTLKIQPAKLEDSAVYLCASSEEGGGPGTDTQYFGPGTRLTVL.

The J gene is TRBJ1-5, the V gene TRBV10-3; tentatively, D is TRBD1 (6 bases). Germline V gives CDR1 ENHRY, CDR2 SYGVKD. V dropped 0 bases and J dropped 4 bases, with 7 bases sitting between them. The CDR3 totals 14 residues. Here the CDR3 reads CAISESGTNQPQHF. CDR3 bases: TGTGCCATCAGTGAGTCTGGGACAAATCAGCCCCAGCATTTT.

V and J are TRBV7-3 and TRBJ1-2, with D possibly matching TRBD1 (5 bases). CDR1 is SGHTA and CDR2 is FQGTGA in the germline V gene. The CDR3 contains 15 residues. Trimming shortened V by 2 bases and J by 4 bases, and 14 bases separated the two germline ends. The CDR3, as DNA: TGTGCCAGCAGCTTATTGGGGCCGCCCGGCTATGGCTACACCTTC. Translated: CASSLLGPPGYGYTF.

This clone was seen a single time. The chain is built from TRBV6-5 and TRBJ2-7; D possibly corresponds to TRBD1 (6 bases). CDR3 length equals 13 residues. CDR1 is MNHEY and CDR2 is SVGAGI in the germline V gene. Trimming left V 7 bases short and J 3 bases short, with 13 bases between. CDR3 nucleotide sequence: TGTGCCAGCAACCTGATGACAGGCTACGAGCAGTACGTC. Amino acid sequence: CASNLMTGYEQYV.

The chain is built from TRBV3-1 (or the pseudogene TRBV3-2) and TRBJ2-6, with D perhaps matching TRBD2 (5 bases). The CDR3 is 15 residues long. Germline CDR1 LGHDT, CDR2 YNNKEL (reference sequence). The ends were cut back, 4 bases at V and 1 base at J, with 8 bases in the middle. The CDR3 DNA sequence: TGTGCCAGCAGCCCGAGGGTTTCTGGGGCCAACGTCCTGACTTTC. Translation: CASSPRVSGANVLTF.

The chain is built from TRBV30 and TRBJ1-3, with 7 bases matching TRBD1. Germline CDR1 reads GTSNPN; CDR2 reads SVGIG (reference sequence). V dropped 5 bases and J dropped 8; count of bases not matched to a gene: 9. The CDR3 covers 13 residues. CDR3 nucleotide sequence: TGTGCCTGGCGAGGGACAGCCCGGGACACCATATATTTT. Amino acids: CAWRGTARDTIYF.

J is TRBJ2-7 and V is TRBV7-9; 9 bases are shared with TRBD1. With 5 bases clipped from V and 2 bases from J, the junction kept 4 bases outside the gene matches. The CDR3 consists of 14 residues. Germline CDR1 reads SEHNR; CDR2 reads FQNEAQ (reference sequence). CDR3 amino acids: CASSNDRGTYEQYF. DNA for the CDR3: TGTGCCAGCAGCAATGACAGGGGGACCTACGAGCAGTACTTC.

The rearrangement uses TRBV6-6 and TRBJ1-5; 8 positions match TRBD1. Germline loops: CDR1 MNHNY, CDR2 SVGAGI (reference sequence). Trimming took 4 bases from V and 0 from J; bases not matched to a gene: 2. This CDR3 has 15 amino acids. CDR3 coding DNA: TGTGCCAGCAGTTGGCAGGGGGCTAGCAATCAGCCCCAGCATTTT. Translation gives CASSWQGASNQPQHF.

The chain joins TRBV3-1 (or the pseudogene TRBV3-2) to TRBJ1-4, with no clear D. Trimming cost V 3 bases and J 7 bases, with 6 bases left between them. Germline values: CDR1 LGHDT, CDR2 YNNKEL (reference sequence). This CDR3 comprises 12 residues. Here the CDR3 DNA reads TGTGCCAGCAGCCAGGCGGCTGAAAAACTGTTTTTT. It is translated as CASSQAAEKLFF.

The CDR3 nucleotides are TGTGCCAGCAGTTCAGACTATGAGCAGTTCTTC. It codes for CASSSDYEQFF. The chain joins TRBV27 to TRBJ2-1; no clear D. The CDR3 is 11 amino acids. Per the germline V gene, CDR1 is MNHEY and CDR2 is SMNVEV (reference sequence). Trimming took 4 bases from V and 8 from J, leaving 6 bases between them.

This chain uses TRBV6-2 or TRBV6-3 with TRBJ1-5; maybe TRBD1 (6 bases). V was pared by 2 bases and J by 6 bases, with 11 bases between. This CDR3 region has 14 residues. Germline V gene sequence: CDR1 MNHEY, CDR2 SVGEGT. The CDR3: CASSYGRGAQPQHF. CDR3 DNA: TGTGCCAGCAGTTACGGGAGGGGGGCTCAGCCCCAGCATTTT.

This clone was observed a single time. This sample also contains other DNA sequences that code for the same CDR3. The chain links TRBV3-1 (or the pseudogene TRBV3-2) to TRBJ1-2; weak D call: TRBD1 (5 bases). The CDR3 consists of 13 residues. CDR1 and CDR2 (germline): LGHDT, YNNKEL (reference sequence). V gave up 1 base and J gave up 7 bases, with 10 bases separating them. Here the CDR3 DNA reads TGTGCCAGCAGCCAAGTGGGGCTAGGTGGCTACACCTTC. It specifies CASSQVGLGGYTF.

This rearrangement joins TRBV19 to TRBJ1-6; 7 nucleotides agree with TRBD1. V lost 7 bases and J lost 0; bases outside the gene matches: 9. Looked up from germline, CDR1 is LNHDA and CDR2 is SQIVND (reference sequence). There are 17 residues in the CDR3. DNA for the CDR3: TGTGCCAGTAAAAGGGAACAGGGGAGCTCCTATAATTCACCCCTCCACTTT. Its protein product is CASKREQGSSYNSPLHF.

The CDR3, as DNA: TGTGCCAGCAGCTGGGGGGGCAGATTGGGGTCCTACGAGCAGTACTTC. Its protein is CASSWGGRLGSYEQYF. The V and J genes are TRBV5-4 and TRBJ2-7, with a tentative D call TRBD2 (7 bases). Per germline, CDR1 SGHNT and CDR2 YYREEE (reference sequence). CDR3 length equals 16 residues. V lost 3 bases, J lost 1 base, and 17 bases lay in between.

The chain is built from TRBV18 and TRBJ2-1, with D possibly being TRBD1 (5 bases). The V and J ends lost 3 bases and 7 bases respectively, with 16 bases between them. There are 15 residues in the CDR3. Germline V CDR1 and CDR2: KGHSH, LQKENI. As DNA, the CDR3 is TGTGCCAGCTCACCGATGGGGCTAGTGAAGAATGAGCAGTTCTTC. It specifies CASSPMGLVKNEQFF.

The chain uses TRBV7-3 and TRBJ2-5; 8 positions agree with TRBD2. V was clipped by 5 bases and J by 5 bases; unmatched bases: 4. This CDR3 is built from 13 residues. Germline V gene sequence: CDR1 SGHTA, CDR2 FQGTGA. In DNA form, the CDR3 reads TGTGCCAGCAGCCCGGGGGGGTTGGAGACCCAGTACTTC. Translation gives CASSPGGLETQYF.

The chain joins TRBV3-1 (or the pseudogene TRBV3-2) to TRBJ2-5; D may be TRBD2 (6 bases). Trimming removed 4 bases at V and 1 base at J, with 25 bases between. This CDR3 is built from 19 residues. Germline V gives CDR1 LGHDT, CDR2 YNNKEL (reference sequence). The CDR3 coding sequence is TGTGCCAGCAGCCGACCACTAGGCGGAGGGTTTCCCCCCCAAGAGACCCAGTACTTC. This gives the protein CASSRPLGGGFPPQETQYF.